The entry below gives a single T cell receptor (beta chain) sequence along with its context. Antigen unknown. This record comes from a study of T cells after posttransplantation cyclophosphamide. TCRdb's table, derived via immunoSEQ multiplex PCR, lists solely in-frame clones and lacks some. In the table there are some 8,000 clones, 90% of which are singletons. From germline, CDR1 is GTSNPN and CDR2 SVGIG (reference sequence). The CDR3 runs 13 residues. V lost 2 bases and J 8 bases, leaving 14 bases between the germline ends. Regarding the study as a whole: Blood and skin or GI T cell repertoires showed limited TRB overlap. After PTCy, TRB diversity resembled that of CNI/methotrexate controls.

Treatment was busulfan-fludarabine conditioning, a marrow graft, and cyclophosphamide on days +3 and +4. Here the sequenced sample was CD4+ T cells sorted from blood, taken around 1,500 days after allogeneic stem cell transplant with posttransplant cyclophosphamide. The sequence was collected from a female patient aged 50-59 years who received an allogeneic stem cell transplant from a related donor, was CMV-positive, and had no GVHD. Some T cells may have originated in the graft donor. The rearrangement links TRBV30 to TRBJ2-3, with a weak D call TRBD2 (6 bases). In DNA, the CDR3 is TGTGCCTGGAGTCCAGGGAGCGGGTTTACGCAGTATTTT. Protein sequence: CAWSPGSGFTQYF.